This T cell receptor beta chain came from a study of spatial heterogeneity in lung cancer. Study-wide background: There were, on average, more than nine raw-read appearances for each unique TCR and UMI combination.

Every TCR cDNA molecule bore a unique molecular identifier. TCRdb reprocessed the 5' RACE reads with MiXCR, giving one entry per CDR3 protein. This sample has 20,000 to 25,000 distinct CDR3 sequences, with around 7% found just once. The time point is: sample taken at primary tumor resection. The input material, whole RNA from tumor, nontumor lung or frozen PBMC, was sequenced unsorted. CDR1 is MNHEY and CDR2 is SMNVEV in the germline V gene (reference sequence). This CDR3 is 15 amino acids long. Trimming left V 6 bases short and J 2 bases short, with 15 bases between. This clonotype originated in a male donor with early-stage non-small cell lung cancer. Specimen: PBMCs, collected at surgery. V and J are TRBV27 and TRBJ2-3, with D possibly being TRBD2 (5 bases). In DNA form, the CDR3 reads TGTGCCAGCAGGGGGTTCACGGGATACACAGATACGCAGTATTTT. This sequence encodes CASRGFTGYTDTQYF.